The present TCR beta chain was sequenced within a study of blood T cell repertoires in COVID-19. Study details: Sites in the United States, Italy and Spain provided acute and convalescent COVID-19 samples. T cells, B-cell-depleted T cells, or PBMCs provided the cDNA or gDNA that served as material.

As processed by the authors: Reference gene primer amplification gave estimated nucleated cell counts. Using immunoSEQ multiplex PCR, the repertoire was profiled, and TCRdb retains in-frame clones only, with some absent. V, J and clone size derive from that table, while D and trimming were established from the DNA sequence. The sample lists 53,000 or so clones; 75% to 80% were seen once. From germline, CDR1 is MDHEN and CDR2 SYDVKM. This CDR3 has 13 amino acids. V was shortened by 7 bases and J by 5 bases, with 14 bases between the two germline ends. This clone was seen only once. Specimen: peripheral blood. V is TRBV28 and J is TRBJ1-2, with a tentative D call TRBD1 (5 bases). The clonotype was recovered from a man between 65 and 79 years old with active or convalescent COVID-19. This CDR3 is CASNFQGNYGYTF. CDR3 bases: TGTGCCAGCAACTTCCAGGGAAATTATGGCTACACCTTC.